Included here is one TCR beta chain sequence, with context. The data were taken from a study of blood T cell repertoires in COVID-19. Assay used: immunoSEQ multiplex PCR; TCRdb lists only in-frame clones, some missing. The sample carries roughly 140,000 clones, 80% recorded once. Germline CDR1 is MNHEY and CDR2 is SVGAGI. The CDR3 has 14 residues. V was pared by 3 bases and J by 7 bases, with 10 bases between. Sequenced sample: peripheral blood. This clonotype was obtained from a man between 60 and 75 years old with acute or convalescent COVID-19. This chain uses TRBV6-5 with TRBJ1-6; D is uncertain. CDR3 DNA: TGTGCCAGCAGTTATGCCTGGAGGAATTCACCCCTCCACTTT. Translation: CASSYAWRNSPLHF.